This T cell receptor (beta chain) was obtained from a study of T cells after yellow fever vaccination. Whole-study results and caveats: From the bulk population, abundant clonotypes could contaminate and appear within FACS-sorted repertoires.

Germline-derived CDR1 and CDR2 are SGHRS and YFSETQ. This CDR3 spans 11 amino acids. The germline V and J ends were trimmed by 4 bases and 5 bases, with 6 bases remaining between them. 5'RACE template switching added a universal primer site and UMIs to TCR cDNA. A single record per CDR3 protein comes from TCRdb applying MiXCR to the 5' RACE reads. Among some 240,000 distinct CDR3 sequences listed, about 5.2% were seen once. In this sample, this clonotype turned up a few times. Its antigen is not identified. The chain uses TRBV5-1 and TRBJ1-2; no firm D call. The clonotype was recovered from a man aged 18-30 years who received the YFV17D yellow fever vaccine. Specimen: CD4+ T cells sorted from PBMCs, collected on the day of the yellow fever booster vaccination. CDR3 coding DNA: TGCGCCAGCAGCGAATTGTATGGCTACACCTTC. This sequence encodes CASSELYGYTF.